This is a list of T cell receptor beta chains from one sample in a study of memory CD4+ T cells and cytomegalovirus serostatus. Profiling relied on immunoSEQ multiplex PCR, and the TCRdb table lists in-frame clones only, not all of them. The sample lists about 59,000 clones, roughly 75% occurring once. The specimen sequenced was memory CD4+ T cells from blood. All receptors derive from an adult in good health and CMV-seronegative. Some clones in this sample may be carry-over from other donors' samples. Each CDR3 is given with its conserved first and last residue. Fields, in order: CDR3 protein, CDR3 DNA, D gene, J gene, V gene, clone size. A D gene is named only where the DNA matches it firmly. For some rows the clone size is stated as once, few or many, or as a class when expanded; others skip it.

CASSLRAARLSDTQYF TGTGCCAGCAGCTTAAGAGCGGCTAGATTGTCAGATACGCAGTATTTT NA TRBJ2-3 TRBV13 NA
CASSPYRQYEQYF TGTGCCAGCAGCCCCTACCGACAGTACGAGCAGTACTTC NA TRBJ2-7 TRBV2 NA
CASSLVLAGNEQFF TGCGCCAGCAGCTTGGTCCTAGCCGGCAATGAGCAGTTCTTC NA TRBJ2-1 TRBV5-1 NA
CASSLRPGSYNEQFF TGCGCCAGCAGCCTCCGGCCGGGGTCCTACAATGAGCAGTTCTTC NA TRBJ2-1 TRBV4-1 NA
CASSSDRGLYEQYF TGCGCCAGCAGCTCGGACAGGGGGCTGTACGAGCAGTACTTC TRBD1 TRBJ2-7 TRBV5-1 NA
CARSLSRWREDSETDTQYF TGTGCCAGAAGCTTGTCCCGCTGGCGGGAGGACAGTGAAACAGATACGCAGTATTTT TRBD2 TRBJ2-3 TRBV5-3 NA
CASGQPLDTQYF TGTGCTAGTGGGCAACCACTAGATACGCAGTATTTT NA TRBJ2-3 TRBV12-5 NA
CASSQTGLNTEAFF TGTGCCAGCAGCCAGACAGGGTTGAACACTGAAGCTTTCTTT TRBD1 TRBJ1-1 TRBV5-4 few
CASSQGQSGADTQYF TGTGCCAGCAGTCAAGGCCAGAGTGGGGCAGATACGCAGTATTTT NA TRBJ2-3 TRBV7-9 NA
CASSLGTRRNEQFF TGTGCCAGCAGCCTAGGGACTCGTCGCAATGAGCAGTTCTTC NA TRBJ2-1 TRBV5-4 NA
CASSPGTVSTDTQYF TGCGCCAGCAGCCCTGGGACAGTAAGCACAGATACGCAGTATTTT TRBD1 TRBJ2-3 TRBV4-1 NA
CASSPIKGKIEAFF TGTGCCAGCAGCCCTATTAAGGGGAAGATTGAAGCTTTCTTT NA TRBJ1-1 TRBV7-9 NA
CASSFEVGKEKLFF TGTGCCAGCAGTTTTGAAGTGGGGAAAGAAAAACTGTTTTTT NA TRBJ1-4 TRBV27 NA
CATSRVGGDTQYF TGTGCCACCAGCAGAGTGGGGGGGGATACGCAGTATTTT TRBD2 TRBJ2-3 TRBV15 NA
CASSFWTGNYGYTF TGTGCCAGCAGCTTTTGGACAGGAAACTATGGCTACACCTTC TRBD1 TRBJ1-2 TRBV7-2 NA
CASSLVRVGANVLTF TGTGCCAGCAGCCTAGTCAGGGTCGGGGCCAACGTCCTGACTTTC NA TRBJ2-6 TRBV7-2 NA
CASSLLKEQFF TGCGCCAGCAGCCTACTTAAGGAGCAGTTCTTC NA TRBJ2-1 TRBV5-1 NA
CASGFRYNSPLHF TGTGCTAGTGGTTTTCGATATAATTCACCCCTCCACTTT NA TRBJ1-6 TRBV12-5 NA
CASSRTASGNTIYF TGTGCCAGCAGTCGGACAGCCTCGGGAAACACCATATATTTT NA TRBJ1-3 TRBV28 NA
CASSWGQGTDTQYF TGCGCCAGCAGCTGGGGACAGGGCACAGATACGCAGTATTTT TRBD1 TRBJ2-3 TRBV5-1 NA
CASSFSPGVGPEKLFF TGTGCCAGCAGTTTCTCCCCAGGGGTAGGCCCTGAAAAACTGTTTTTT NA TRBJ1-4 TRBV6-5 NA
CASSQFPQGGLNTEAFF TGTGCCAGCAGCCAATTCCCCCAGGGGGGATTGAACACTGAAGCTTTCTTT TRBD1 TRBJ1-1 TRBV16 few
CASSLPGIYNEQFF TGTGCCAGCAGCCTACCCGGGATCTACAATGAGCAGTTCTTC NA TRBJ2-1 TRBV5-4 few
CASSDTGYSGNTIYF TGTGCCAGCAGCGACACAGGGTACTCTGGAAACACCATATATTTT NA TRBJ1-3 TRBV7-9 NA
CASSPTGNQPQHF TGTGCCAGCAGCCCGACAGGCAATCAGCCCCAGCATTTT NA TRBJ1-5 TRBV7-9 few
CASRQNRASGANVLTF TGTGCCAGCAGACAGAACAGGGCTTCTGGGGCCAACGTCCTGACTTTC NA TRBJ2-6 TRBV7-8 few
CATLWGDRGTTGELFF TGTGCCACCCTATGGGGGGACAGGGGGACCACCGGGGAGCTGTTTTTT TRBD1 TRBJ2-2 TRBV10-3 NA
CASSAGWGGSLQETQYF TGTGCCAGTAGTGCGGGGTGGGGGGGATCCCTCCAAGAGACCCAGTACTTC TRBD2 TRBJ2-5 TRBV19 NA
CASSLDGGNTEAFF TGTGCCAGCAGCTTAGATGGGGGCAACACTGAAGCTTTCTTT NA TRBJ1-1 TRBV7-9 NA
CASSLRPAERTGANVLTF TGCGCCAGCAGCTTGAGACCCGCGGAACGAACTGGGGCCAACGTCCTGACTTTC NA TRBJ2-6 TRBV5-1 once
CASSPRTGVSFQPQHF TGTGCCAGTAGTCCCCGGACAGGCGTATCCTTCCAGCCCCAGCATTTT TRBD1 TRBJ1-5 TRBV19 NA